What follows describes a single T cell receptor beta chain. Assay: immunoSEQ multiplex PCR; the TCRdb copy retains only in-frame clones and omits some. The repertoire has roughly 1,100,000 clones, about 80% of them found once; the top ten carry about 1.5%. The germline gives CDR1 KGHSH, CDR2 LQKENI. V lost 3 bases and J lost 4, with 8 bases in between. The CDR3 has 13 amino acids. The entry originates in a study of shared clonotypes between healthy human individuals. The receptor was derived from a young man in good health. This chain joins TRBV18 and TRBJ2-3; weak D call: TRBD2 (5 bases). The sequencing input was memory CD4+ T cells sorted from blood. This sample's subset: CD45RA-negative fraction. The CDR3, as DNA: TGTGCCAGCTCACCGAGGGCCTCAGATACGCAGTATTTT. Translation: CASSPRASDTQYF.